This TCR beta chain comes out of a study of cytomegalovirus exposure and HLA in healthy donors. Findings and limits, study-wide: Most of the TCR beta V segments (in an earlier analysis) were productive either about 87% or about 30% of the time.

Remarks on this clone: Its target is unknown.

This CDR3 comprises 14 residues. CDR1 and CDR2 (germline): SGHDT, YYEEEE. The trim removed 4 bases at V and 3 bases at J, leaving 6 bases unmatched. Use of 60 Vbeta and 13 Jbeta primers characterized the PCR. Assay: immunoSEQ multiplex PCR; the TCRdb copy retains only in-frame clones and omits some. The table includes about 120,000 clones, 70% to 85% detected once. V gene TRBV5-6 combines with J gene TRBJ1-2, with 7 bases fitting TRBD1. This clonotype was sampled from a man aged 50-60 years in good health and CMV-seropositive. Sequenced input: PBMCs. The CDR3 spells CASSPDRQYYGYTF. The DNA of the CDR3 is TGTGCCAGCAGCCCGGACAGGCAATACTATGGCTACACCTTC. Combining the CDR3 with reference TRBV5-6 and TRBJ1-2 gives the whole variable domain DAGVTQSPTHLIKTRGQQVTLRCSPKSGHDTVSWYQQALGQGPQFIFQYYEEEERQRGNFPDRFSGHQFPNYSSELNVNALLLGDSALYLCASSPDRQYYGYTFGSGTRLTVV.